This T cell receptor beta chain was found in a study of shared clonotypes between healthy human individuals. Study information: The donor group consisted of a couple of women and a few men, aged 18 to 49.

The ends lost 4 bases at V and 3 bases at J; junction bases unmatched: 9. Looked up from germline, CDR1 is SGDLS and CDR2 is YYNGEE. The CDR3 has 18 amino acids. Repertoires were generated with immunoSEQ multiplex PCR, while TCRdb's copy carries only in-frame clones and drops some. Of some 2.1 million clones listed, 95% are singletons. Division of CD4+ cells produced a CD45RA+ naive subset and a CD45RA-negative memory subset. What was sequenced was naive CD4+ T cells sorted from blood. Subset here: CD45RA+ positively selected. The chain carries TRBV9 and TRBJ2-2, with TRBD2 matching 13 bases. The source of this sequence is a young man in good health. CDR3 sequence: CASSHGLAGVGDTGELFF. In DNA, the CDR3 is TGTGCCAGCAGCCACGGACTAGCGGGAGTCGGGGACACCGGGGAGCTGTTTTTT.